This TCR beta chain is from a study of T cells in Graves' hyperthyroidism and ophthalmopathy. Amplification of TCR beta CDR3 regions was performed using RNA transcripts as template. HTBI primers were used for first-round RT-PCR of the TCR CDR3. TCRdb reprocessed the multiplex PCR reads via MiXCR and lists one record per CDR3 protein. The table has more than 300,000 distinct CDR3 sequences, roughly 13% seen once. With V trimmed by 8 bases and J by 6 bases, 12 bases remained unmatched. Germline V lookup: CDR1 LNHDA, CDR2 SQIVND (reference sequence). This CDR3 spans 15 amino acids. Stable disease denoted Graves' hyperthyroidism without ophthalmopathy progression within 18 months. Patients were aged 18 to 65, had disease duration under 2 months, and had newly diagnosed hyperthyroidism.

The TCR originated in a woman between 18 and 29 years old with Graves' hyperthyroidism. The material sequenced was blood. The V gene is TRBV19, the J gene TRBJ2-1; 8 bases line up with TRBD2. The CDR3 sequence is CASLSTGGPLNEQFF. Written as DNA, the CDR3 is TGTGCCAGTCTATCGACGGGGGGGCCCCTCAATGAGCAGTTCTTC.